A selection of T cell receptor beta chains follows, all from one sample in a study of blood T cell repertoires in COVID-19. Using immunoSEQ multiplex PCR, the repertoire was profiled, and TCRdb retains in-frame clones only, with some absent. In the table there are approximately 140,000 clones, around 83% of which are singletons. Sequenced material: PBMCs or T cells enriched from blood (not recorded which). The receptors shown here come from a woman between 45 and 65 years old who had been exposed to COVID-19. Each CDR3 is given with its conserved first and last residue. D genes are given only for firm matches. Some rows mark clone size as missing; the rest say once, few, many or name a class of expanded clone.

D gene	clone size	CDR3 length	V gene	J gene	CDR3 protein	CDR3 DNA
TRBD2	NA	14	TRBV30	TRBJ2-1	CAWDPGTSGNEQFF	TGTGCCTGGGACCCCGGGACTAGCGGCAATGAGCAGTTCTTC
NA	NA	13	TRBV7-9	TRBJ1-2	CASSLGQNYGYTF	TGTGCCAGCAGCTTAGGACAGAACTATGGCTACACCTTC
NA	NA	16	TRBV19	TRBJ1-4	CASSIFGMRANEKLFF	TGTGCCAGTAGTATTTTCGGGATGAGGGCTAATGAAAAACTGTTTTTT
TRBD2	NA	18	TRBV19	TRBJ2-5	CASSILPNLAGGGETQYF	TGTGCCAGTAGTATTTTGCCCAATTTAGCGGGGGGAGGAGAGACCCAGTACTTC
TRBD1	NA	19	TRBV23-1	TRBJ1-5	CASSHPQGVAFYSNQPQHF	TGCGCCAGCAGTCACCCACAGGGGGTGGCGTTTTATAGCAATCAGCCCCAGCATTTT
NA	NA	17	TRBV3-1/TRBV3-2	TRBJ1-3	CASSQQSGTPSGNTIYF	TGTGCCAGCAGCCAACAGTCCGGGACACCCTCTGGAAACACCATATATTTT
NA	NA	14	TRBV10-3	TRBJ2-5	CAIALGGDQETQYF	TGTGCCATCGCTCTGGGGGGTGACCAAGAGACCCAGTACTTC
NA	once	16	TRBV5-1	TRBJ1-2	CASSPGLEAFPLGYTF	TGCGCCAGCAGCCCGGGATTGGAGGCGTTCCCTCTAGGCTACACCTTC
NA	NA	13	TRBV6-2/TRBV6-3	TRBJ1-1	CASSYRSNTEAFF	TGTGCCAGCAGTTACCGGTCGAACACTGAAGCTTTCTTT
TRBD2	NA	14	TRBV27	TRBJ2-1	CASSLAGEGNEQFF	TGTGCCAGCAGTTTGGCGGGAGAAGGCAATGAGCAGTTCTTC
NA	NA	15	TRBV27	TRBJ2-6	CARKKRDSGANVLTF	TGTGCCAGAAAAAAACGGGACTCTGGGGCCAACGTCCTGACTTTC
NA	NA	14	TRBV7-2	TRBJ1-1	CASSLKAGVAEAFF	TGTGCCAGCAGCTTAAAAGCGGGAGTGGCTGAAGCTTTCTTT
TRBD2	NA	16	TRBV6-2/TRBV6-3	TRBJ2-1	CASSQLSGSSRNEQFF	TGTGCCAGCAGCCAACTAAGCGGGAGTTCCCGCAATGAGCAGTTCTTC
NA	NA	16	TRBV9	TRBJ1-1	CASSKSWGEVGTEAFF	TGTGCCAGCAGCAAGTCCTGGGGGGAGGTCGGCACTGAAGCTTTCTTT
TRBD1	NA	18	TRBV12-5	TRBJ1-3	CASGLLISRDSSGNTIYF	TGTGCTAGTGGTTTGCTCATAAGCCGGGACAGCTCTGGAAACACCATATATTTT
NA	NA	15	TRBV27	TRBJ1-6	CASSTPPGNRSPLHF	TGTGCCAGCAGTACCCCCCCAGGGAATCGATCACCCCTCCACTTT